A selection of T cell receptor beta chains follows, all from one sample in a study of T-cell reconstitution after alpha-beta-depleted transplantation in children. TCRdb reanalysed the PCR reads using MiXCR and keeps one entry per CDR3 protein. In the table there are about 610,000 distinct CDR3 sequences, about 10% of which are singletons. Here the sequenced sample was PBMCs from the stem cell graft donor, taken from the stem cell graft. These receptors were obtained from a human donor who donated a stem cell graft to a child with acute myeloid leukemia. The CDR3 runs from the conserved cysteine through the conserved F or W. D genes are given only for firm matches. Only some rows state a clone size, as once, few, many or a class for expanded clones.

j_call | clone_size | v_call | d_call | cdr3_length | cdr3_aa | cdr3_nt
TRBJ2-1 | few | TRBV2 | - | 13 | CASFGTQYNEQFF | TGTGCCAGTTTCGGGACTCAATACAATGAGCAGTTCTTC
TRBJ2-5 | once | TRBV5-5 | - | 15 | CASSLAVAPGETQYF | TGTGCCAGCAGCTTGGCCGTAGCGCCCGGAGAGACCCAGTACTTC
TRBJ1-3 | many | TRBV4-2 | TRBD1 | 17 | CASSQADRATSGNTIYF | TGTGCCAGCAGCCAAGCAGACAGGGCGACCTCTGGAAACACCATATATTTT
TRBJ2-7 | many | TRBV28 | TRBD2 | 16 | CASRTSGNVLSTEQYF | TGTGCCAGCAGGACTAGCGGAAATGTACTTTCAACCGAGCAGTACTTC
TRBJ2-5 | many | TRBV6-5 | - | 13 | CASSYGVRETQYF | TGTGCCAGCAGTTACGGGGTGAGAGAGACCCAGTACTTC
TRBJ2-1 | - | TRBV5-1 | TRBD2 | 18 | CASSLALTSGSSYNEQFF | TGCGCCAGCAGCTTGGCCCTGACTAGCGGGAGCTCCTACAATGAGCAGTTCTTC
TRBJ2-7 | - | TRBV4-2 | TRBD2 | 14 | CASSGRAGAYEQYF | TGTGCCAGCAGTGGGAGGGCCGGGGCCTACGAGCAGTACTTC
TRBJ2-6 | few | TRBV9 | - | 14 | CASSPSRVSNVLTF | TGTGCCAGCAGCCCCAGCAGGGTCTCCAACGTCCTGACTTTC
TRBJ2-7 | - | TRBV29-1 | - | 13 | CSVGAGQGYEQYF | TGCAGCGTTGGTGCTGGGCAGGGCTACGAGCAGTACTTC
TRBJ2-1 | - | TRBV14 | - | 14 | CASSQRRLGNEQFF | TGTGCCAGCAGCCAGCGCAGGCTAGGCAATGAGCAGTTCTTC
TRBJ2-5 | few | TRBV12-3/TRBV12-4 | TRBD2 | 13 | CASELAGGATQYF | TGTGCCAGCGAGCTTGCGGGAGGGGCAACCCAGTACTTC
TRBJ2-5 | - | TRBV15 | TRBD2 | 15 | CATSRRLAGEETQYF | TGTGCCACCAGCAGGCGACTAGCGGGAGAAGAGACCCAGTACTTC
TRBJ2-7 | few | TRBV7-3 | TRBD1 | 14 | CASSPGQGGSEQYF | TGTGCCAGCAGCCCGGGACAGGGAGGGAGCGAGCAGTACTTC
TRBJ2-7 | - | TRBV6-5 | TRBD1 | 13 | CASTLGQGANGYF | TGTGCCAGCACTCTGGGACAGGGGGCGAACGGGTACTTC
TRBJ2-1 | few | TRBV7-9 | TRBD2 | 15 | CASSRASGVYNEQFF | TGTGCCAGCAGCAGGGCTAGCGGGGTCTACAATGAGCAGTTCTTC
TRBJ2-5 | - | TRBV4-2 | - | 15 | CASSQEQAAEETQYF | TGTGCCAGCAGCCAAGAACAGGCAGCAGAAGAGACCCAGTACTTC
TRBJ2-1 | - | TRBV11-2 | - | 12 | CASAEVFNEQFF | TGTGCCAGCGCCGAAGTTTTCAATGAGCAGTTCTTC
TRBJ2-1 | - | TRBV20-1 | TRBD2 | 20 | CSARDPGRVVGTSPYNEQFF | TGCAGTGCTAGAGATCCGGGCAGGGTGGTTGGGACTAGCCCATACAATGAGCAGTTCTTC
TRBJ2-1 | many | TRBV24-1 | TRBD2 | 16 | CATSDFGLAAYNEQFF | TGTGCCACCAGTGATTTTGGACTAGCGGCCTACAATGAGCAGTTCTTC
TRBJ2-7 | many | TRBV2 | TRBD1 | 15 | CASSEAGTGTYEQYF | TGTGCCAGCAGTGAAGCCGGGACAGGCACCTACGAGCAGTACTTC
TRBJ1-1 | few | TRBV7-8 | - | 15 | CASSQDWGLNTEAFF | TGTGCCAGCAGCCAGGACTGGGGGCTGAACACTGAAGCTTTCTTT
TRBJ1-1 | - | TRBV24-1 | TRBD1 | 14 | CATSDVGTGSRAFF | TGTGCCACCAGTGATGTCGGGACAGGGAGTCGAGCTTTCTTT